These T cell receptor beta chains were read from a single sample in a study of blood T cells in healthy people across ages. TCRdb itself ran the 5' RACE reads through MiXCR, one entry per CDR3 protein. The sample includes 890,000 or so distinct CDR3 sequences, 55% to 65% of them seen just once. The sequenced sample consisted of blood. These receptors came from a man aged 30-40 years in good health. CDR3s include the opening cysteine and the closing phenylalanine or tryptophan. D genes are given only for firm matches. The listing skips clone size in some rows; elsewhere it reads once, few, many or a size class.

d_call clone_size j_call v_call cdr3_nt cdr3_aa
TRBD1 NA TRBJ1-5 TRBV5-1 TGCGCCAGCAGCTTGGGACAGGGGGCAGAGCCCCAGCATTTT CASSLGQGAEPQHF
NA NA TRBJ2-7 TRBV6-6 TGTGCCAGCGAGGGGCGAACCTACGAGCAGTACTTC CASEGRTYEQYF
NA few TRBJ2-6 TRBV9 TGTGCCAGCAGCTCCCGGGACATAGCCTCTGGGGCCAACGTCCTGACTTTC CASSSRDIASGANVLTF
NA NA TRBJ2-7 TRBV2 TGTGCCAGCACTGGGCAGACCTTCTCCTACGAGCAGTACTTC CASTGQTFSYEQYF
TRBD1 once TRBJ1-2 TRBV20-1 TGCAGTGCTGATATTGACAGGGAATCCTATGGCTACACCTTC CSADIDRESYGYTF
TRBD2 NA TRBJ2-3 TRBV20-1 TGCAGTGCTGAGTGTACTAGCGGGGGGTGCACAGATACGCAGTATTTT CSAECTSGGCTDTQYF
TRBD2 NA TRBJ2-5 TRBV20-1 TGCAGTGCTAGAGATTTAGCGGGGGCCTCTTTTCACACACAAGAGACCCAGTACTTC CSARDLAGASFHTQETQYF
TRBD1 few TRBJ2-6 TRBV6-1 TGTGCCAGCAGCCCCCAGGGGGCGACTGGGGCCAACGTCCTGACTTTC CASSPQGATGANVLTF
NA NA TRBJ1-2 TRBV3-1 TGTGCCAGCAGCCAAGATACTCGGCACTCTAACTATGGCTACACCTTC CASSQDTRHSNYGYTF
NA NA TRBJ1-1 TRBV4-3 TGCGCCAGCAGCCAAGATCGGGGGGGGCATTTCTTT CASSQDRGGHFF
TRBD2 NA TRBJ2-2 TRBV7-8 TGTGCCAGCAGCTTAACTAGCGGATACACCGGGGAGCTGTTTTTT CASSLTSGYTGELFF
TRBD1 NA TRBJ2-7 TRBV12-3/TRBV12-4 TGTGCCAGCACCCCAGGGGACAGCTCCTACGAGCAGTACTTC CASTPGDSSYEQYF